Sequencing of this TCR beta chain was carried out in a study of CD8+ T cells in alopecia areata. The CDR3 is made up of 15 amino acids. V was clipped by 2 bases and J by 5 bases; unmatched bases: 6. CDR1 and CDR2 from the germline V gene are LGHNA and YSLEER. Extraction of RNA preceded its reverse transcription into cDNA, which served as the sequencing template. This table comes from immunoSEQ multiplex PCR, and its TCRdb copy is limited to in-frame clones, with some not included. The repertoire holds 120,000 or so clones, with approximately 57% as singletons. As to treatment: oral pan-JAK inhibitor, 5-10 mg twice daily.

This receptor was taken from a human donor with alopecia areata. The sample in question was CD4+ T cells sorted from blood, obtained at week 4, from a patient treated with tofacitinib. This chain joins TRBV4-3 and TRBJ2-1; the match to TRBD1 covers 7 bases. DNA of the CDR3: TGCGCCAGCAGCCAATTGACAGGGCTGGACAATGAGCAGTTCTTC. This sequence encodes CASSQLTGLDNEQFF.